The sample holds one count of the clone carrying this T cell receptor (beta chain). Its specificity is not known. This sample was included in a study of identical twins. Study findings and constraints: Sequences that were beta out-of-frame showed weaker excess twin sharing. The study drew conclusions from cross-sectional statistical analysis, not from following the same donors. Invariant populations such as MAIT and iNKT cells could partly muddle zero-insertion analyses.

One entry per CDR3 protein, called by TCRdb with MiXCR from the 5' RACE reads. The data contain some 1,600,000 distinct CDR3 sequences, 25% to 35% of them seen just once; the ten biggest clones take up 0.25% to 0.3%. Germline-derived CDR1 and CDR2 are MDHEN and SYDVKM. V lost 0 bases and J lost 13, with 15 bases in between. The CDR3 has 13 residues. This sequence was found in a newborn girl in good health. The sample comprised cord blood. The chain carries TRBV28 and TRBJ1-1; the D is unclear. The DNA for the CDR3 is TGTGCCAGCAGTTTATGGGTCCCCTTTGGAGTTTTCTTT. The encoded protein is CASSLWVPFGVFF.